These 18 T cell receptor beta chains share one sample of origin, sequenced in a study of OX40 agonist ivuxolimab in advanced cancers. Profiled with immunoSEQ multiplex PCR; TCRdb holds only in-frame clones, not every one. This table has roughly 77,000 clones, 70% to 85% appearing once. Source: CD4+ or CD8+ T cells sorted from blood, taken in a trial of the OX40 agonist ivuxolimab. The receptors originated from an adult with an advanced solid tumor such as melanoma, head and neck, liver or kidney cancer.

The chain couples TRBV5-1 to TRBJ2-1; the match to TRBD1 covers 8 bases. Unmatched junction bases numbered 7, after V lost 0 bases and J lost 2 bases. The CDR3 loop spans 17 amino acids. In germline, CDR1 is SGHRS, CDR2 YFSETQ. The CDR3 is CASSLGSRTGPYNEQFF. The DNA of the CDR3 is TGCGCCAGCAGCTTGGGTTCCCGGACAGGGCCCTACAATGAGCAGTTCTTC.

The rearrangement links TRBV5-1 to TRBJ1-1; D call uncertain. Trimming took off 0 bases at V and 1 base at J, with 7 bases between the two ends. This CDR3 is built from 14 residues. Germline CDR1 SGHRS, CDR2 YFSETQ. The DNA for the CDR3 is TGCGCCAGCAGCTTGGCTCTAGCGAACACTGAAGCTTTCTTT. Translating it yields CASSLALANTEAFF.

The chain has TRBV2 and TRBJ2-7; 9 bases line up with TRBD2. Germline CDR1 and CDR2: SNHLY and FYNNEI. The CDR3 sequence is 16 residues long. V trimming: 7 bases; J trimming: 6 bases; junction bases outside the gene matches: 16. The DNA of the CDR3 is TGTGCCAGCATGGGAAGCGGGGGGCGCCAGGGTGTCGAGCAGTACTTC. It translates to CASMGSGGRQGVEQYF.

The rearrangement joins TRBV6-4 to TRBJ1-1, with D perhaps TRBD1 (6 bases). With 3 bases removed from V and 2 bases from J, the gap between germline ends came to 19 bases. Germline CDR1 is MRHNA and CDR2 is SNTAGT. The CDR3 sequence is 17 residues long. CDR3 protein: CASSEGRGGRINTEAFF. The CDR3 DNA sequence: TGTGCCAGCAGTGAGGGTCGGGGGGGCCGGATAAACACTGAAGCTTTCTTT.

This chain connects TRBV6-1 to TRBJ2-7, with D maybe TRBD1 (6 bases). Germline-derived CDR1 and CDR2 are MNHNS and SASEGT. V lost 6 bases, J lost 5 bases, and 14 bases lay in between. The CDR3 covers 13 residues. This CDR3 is CASRATGGHEQYF. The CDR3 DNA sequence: TGTGCCAGCAGGGCGACAGGCGGGCACGAGCAGTACTTC.

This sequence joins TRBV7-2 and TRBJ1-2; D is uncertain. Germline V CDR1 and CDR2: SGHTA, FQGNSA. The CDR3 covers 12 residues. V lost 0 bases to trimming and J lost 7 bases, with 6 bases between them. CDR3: CASSLAGFGYTF. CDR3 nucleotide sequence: TGTGCCAGCAGCTTAGCAGGGTTTGGCTACACCTTC.

The CDR3 DNA is TGTGCCAGCAGCCTCCGGGGATCTCGACCCTCACCCCTCCACTTT. Protein product: CASSLRGSRPSPLHF. V usage is TRBV5-6 and J usage is TRBJ1-6; D not resolved. Deletions cut 4 bases from V and 10 bases from J, with 18 bases between. CDR3 length equals 15 residues. Germline lookup yields CDR1 SGHDT and CDR2 YYEEEE.

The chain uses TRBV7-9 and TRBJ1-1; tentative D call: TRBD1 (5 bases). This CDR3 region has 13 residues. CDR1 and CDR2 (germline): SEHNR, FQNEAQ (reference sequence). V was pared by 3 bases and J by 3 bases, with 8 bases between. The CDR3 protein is CASSFTTDTEAFF. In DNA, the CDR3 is TGTGCCAGCAGCTTCACGACAGACACTGAAGCTTTCTTT.

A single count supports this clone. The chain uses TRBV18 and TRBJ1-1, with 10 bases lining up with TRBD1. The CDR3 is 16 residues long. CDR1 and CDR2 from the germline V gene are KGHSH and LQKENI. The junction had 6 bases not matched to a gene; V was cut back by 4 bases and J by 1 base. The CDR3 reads CASSRGGDRGNTEAFF. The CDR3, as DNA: TGTGCCAGCTCACGAGGTGGGGACAGGGGGAACACTGAAGCTTTCTTT.

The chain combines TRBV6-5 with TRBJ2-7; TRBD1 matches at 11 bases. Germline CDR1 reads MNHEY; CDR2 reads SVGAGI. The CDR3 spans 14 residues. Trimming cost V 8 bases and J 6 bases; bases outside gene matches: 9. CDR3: CASGGQGASAEQYF. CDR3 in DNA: TGTGCCAGCGGAGGACAGGGGGCTTCTGCCGAGCAGTACTTC.

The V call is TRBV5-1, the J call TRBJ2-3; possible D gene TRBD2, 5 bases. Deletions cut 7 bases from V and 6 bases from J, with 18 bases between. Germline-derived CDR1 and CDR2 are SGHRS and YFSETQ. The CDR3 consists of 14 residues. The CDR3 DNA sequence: TGCGCCAGCGCGAGGGTCCCATCAGGCGATACGCAGTATTTT. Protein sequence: CASARVPSGDTQYF.

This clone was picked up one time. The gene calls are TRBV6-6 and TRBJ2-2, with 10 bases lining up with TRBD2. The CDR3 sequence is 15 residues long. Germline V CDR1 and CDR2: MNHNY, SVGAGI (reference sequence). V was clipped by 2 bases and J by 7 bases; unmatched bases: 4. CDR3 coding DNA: TGTGCCAGCAGTTACGGGCTAGCGGGAGTCGGGGAGCTGTTTTTT. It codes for CASSYGLAGVGELFF.

The CDR3 DNA follows: TGCGCCAGCAGCCACATATGGGGACAGGCCAATCAGCCCCAGCATTTT. Translated: CASSHIWGQANQPQHF. This chain uses TRBV4-1 with TRBJ1-5; 8 bases are shared with TRBD1. V lost 3 bases, J lost 3 bases, and 7 bases stayed unmatched. Germline CDR1 reads MGHRA; CDR2 reads YSYEKL. There are 16 residues in the CDR3.

The chain's CDR3 is CSIRTSGGEQYF. As DNA, the CDR3 is TGCAGCATACGGACATCTGGGGGCGAGCAGTACTTC. V and J are TRBV29-1 and TRBJ2-7; D could derive from TRBD1 or TRBD2 (5 bases each). The CDR3 totals 12 residues. Germline V gene sequence: CDR1 SQVTM, CDR2 ANQGSEA. Trimming removed 8 bases from V and 6 bases from J, with 17 bases in between.

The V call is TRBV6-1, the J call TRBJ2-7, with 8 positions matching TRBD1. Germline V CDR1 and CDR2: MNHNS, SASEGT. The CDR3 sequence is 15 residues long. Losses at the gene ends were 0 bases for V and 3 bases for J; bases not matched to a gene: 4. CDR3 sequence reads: CASSEAPGTGYEQYF. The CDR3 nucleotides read TGTGCCAGCAGTGAAGCGCCCGGGACAGGCTACGAGCAGTACTTC.

CDR3 DNA sequence: TGTGCCAGCAGCTTAGGAAGCGGGGCCTACGAGCAGTACTTC. Translation: CASSLGSGAYEQYF. V usage is TRBV7-2 and J usage is TRBJ2-7; TRBD2 agrees at 7 bases. The CDR3 contains 14 residues. Germline V CDR1 and CDR2: SGHTA, FQGNSA. Losses at the gene ends were 1 base for V and 2 bases for J; bases not matched to a gene: 2. The full variable domain, with the rest looked up from reference TRBV7-2 and TRBJ2-7, is GAGVSQSPSNKVTEKGKDVELRCDPISGHTALYWYRQSLGQGLEFLIYFQGNSAPDKSGLPSDRFSAERTGGSVSTLTIQRTQQEDSAVYLCASSLGSGAYEQYFGPGTRLTVT.

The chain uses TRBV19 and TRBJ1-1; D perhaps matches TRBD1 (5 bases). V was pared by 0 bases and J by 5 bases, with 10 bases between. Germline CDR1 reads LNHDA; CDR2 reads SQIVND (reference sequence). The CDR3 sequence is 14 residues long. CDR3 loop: CASSIDRGRTEAFF. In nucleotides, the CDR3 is TGTGCCAGTAGTATAGATAGGGGACGGACTGAAGCTTTCTTT.

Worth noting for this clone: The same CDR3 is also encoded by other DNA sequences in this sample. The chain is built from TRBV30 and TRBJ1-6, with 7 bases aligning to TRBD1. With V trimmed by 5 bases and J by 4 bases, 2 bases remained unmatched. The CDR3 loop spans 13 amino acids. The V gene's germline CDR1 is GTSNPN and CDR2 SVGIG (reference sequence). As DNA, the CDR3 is TGTGCCTGGTCGGGACAGTATAATTCACCCCTCCACTTT. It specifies CAWSGQYNSPLHF.